This T cell receptor (beta chain) comes out of a study of T-cell reconstitution after alpha-beta-depleted transplantation in children (dated by TCRdb to about 2016). Background for the entire study: The study quantitatively tracked T-cell immune reconstitution after TCRalphabeta/CD19-depleted allogeneic hematopoietic cell transplantation in children using TCR repertoire profiling.

V is reduced by 3 bases and J by 4 bases, leaving a spacing of 9 bases between them. The CDR3, cysteine through phenylalanine, is 14 amino acids long. Solely the CDR3 DNA is kept, with 42 bases framed from the first base. Libraries came from PCR. TCRdb lists the instrument as Illumina HiSeq 2500. TCR library preparation used molecular barcoding, with unique molecular identifiers applied to normalize quantification of the TCRbeta repertoire. The raw public reads went through TCRdb reprocessing: fastp at Q25, MiXCR clone calling, in-frame beta chains kept. Rows are combined by CDR3 protein, so each entry shows the most common genes and DNA. The sample has some 830,000 distinct CDR3 sequences on record, about 16% of them singletons. The ten largest clones capture around 5.3% of the sample. The treatment or condition label for this specimen denotes: allogeneic hematopoietic cell transplantation with graft depleted of TCRalphabeta T cells and CD19 B cells. The transplant recipients were children given TCRalphabeta/CD19-depleted allogeneic hematopoietic cell grafts.

In this sample, this clonotype turned up many times. Its binding antigen is unknown. No base quality information exists; no much larger clone differs at one position. Paper-wide results and their limitations: The high TCRbeta diversity at day 60 in some patients was ascribed to recipient T cells and intrathymic progenitors that had survived conditioning. The apparently early recovery of alphabetaT-cell counts about two months after transplant reportedly depended on only several hundred rapidly expanded clones that came from non-depleted graft cells. Over subsequent months, a decline in hyperexpanded clone frequencies was noted, and after one year, T-cell counts and TCRbeta diversity were mostly ascribed to newly produced T cells.

This chain joins TRBV12-3 or TRBV12-4 to TRBJ2-2, and TRBD1 may be the D gene, going by 6 matching bases. The clonotype comes from a male patient younger than 18 who had a stem cell transplant for acute lymphoblastic leukemia, so the T cells may come from the graft donor. Material: PBMCs, mostly from graft donor cells, obtained 360 days after TCRalphabeta/CD19-depleted stem cell transplant. Here is the DNA: TGTGCCAGCAGTTTCATAGGGGGCACCGGGGAGCTGTTTTTT. It specifies CASSFIGGTGELFF.